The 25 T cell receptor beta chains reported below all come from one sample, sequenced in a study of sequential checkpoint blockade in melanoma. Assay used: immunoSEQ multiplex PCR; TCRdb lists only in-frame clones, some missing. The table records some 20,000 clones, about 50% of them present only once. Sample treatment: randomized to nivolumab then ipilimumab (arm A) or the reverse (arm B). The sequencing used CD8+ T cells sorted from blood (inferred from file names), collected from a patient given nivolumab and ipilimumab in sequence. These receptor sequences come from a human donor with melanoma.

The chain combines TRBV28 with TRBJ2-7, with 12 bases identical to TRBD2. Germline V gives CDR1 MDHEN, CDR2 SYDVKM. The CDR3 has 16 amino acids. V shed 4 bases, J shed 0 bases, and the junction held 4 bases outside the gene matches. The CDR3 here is CASSWTSGDDSYEQYF. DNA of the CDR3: TGTGCCAGCAGTTGGACTAGCGGGGATGACTCCTACGAGCAGTACTTC.

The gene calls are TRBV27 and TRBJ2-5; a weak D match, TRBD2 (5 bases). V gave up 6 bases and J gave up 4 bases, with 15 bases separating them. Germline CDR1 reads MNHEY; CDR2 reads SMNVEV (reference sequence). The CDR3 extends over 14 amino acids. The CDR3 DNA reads TGTGCCAGCAGCCGACGTGGGAGCGGAGAGACCCAGTACTTC. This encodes CASSRRGSGETQYF.

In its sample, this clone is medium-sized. CDR3 nucleotide sequence: TGTGCCAGCAGTTACGAAGTCGGGGGATATGGCTACACCTTC. Translation gives CASSYEVGGYGYTF. The rearrangement uses TRBV6-5 and TRBJ1-2; weak D call: TRBD1 (5 bases). Trimming cost V 2 bases and J 5 bases, with 12 bases left between them. The CDR3 is 14 residues long. Germline-derived CDR1 and CDR2 are MNHEY and SVGAGI.

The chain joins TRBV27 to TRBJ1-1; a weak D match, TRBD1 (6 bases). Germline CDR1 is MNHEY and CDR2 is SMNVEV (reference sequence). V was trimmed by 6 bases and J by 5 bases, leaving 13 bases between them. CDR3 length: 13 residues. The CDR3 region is CASRRGLGTEAFF. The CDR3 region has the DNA TGTGCCAGCAGGCGGGGGCTAGGGACTGAAGCTTTCTTT.

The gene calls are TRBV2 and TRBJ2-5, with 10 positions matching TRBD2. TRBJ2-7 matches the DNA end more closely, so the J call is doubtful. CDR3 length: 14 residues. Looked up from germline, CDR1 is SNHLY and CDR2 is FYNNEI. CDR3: CASSVLAGPYEQYF. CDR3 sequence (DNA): TGTGCCAGCAGCGTACTAGCGGGACCTTACGAGCAGTACTTC.

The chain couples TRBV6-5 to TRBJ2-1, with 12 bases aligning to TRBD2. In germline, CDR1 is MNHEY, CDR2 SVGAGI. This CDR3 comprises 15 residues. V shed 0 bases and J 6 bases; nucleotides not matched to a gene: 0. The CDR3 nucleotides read TGTGCCAGCAGTTACTCGACTAGCGGGAGCAATGAGCAGTTCTTC. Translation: CASSYSTSGSNEQFF.

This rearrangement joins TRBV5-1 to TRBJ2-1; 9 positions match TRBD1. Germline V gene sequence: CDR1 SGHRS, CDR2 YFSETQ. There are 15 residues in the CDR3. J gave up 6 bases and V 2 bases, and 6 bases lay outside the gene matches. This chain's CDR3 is CASSLGTGMANEQFF. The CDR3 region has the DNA TGCGCCAGCAGCTTAGGGACAGGGATGGCCAATGAGCAGTTCTTC.

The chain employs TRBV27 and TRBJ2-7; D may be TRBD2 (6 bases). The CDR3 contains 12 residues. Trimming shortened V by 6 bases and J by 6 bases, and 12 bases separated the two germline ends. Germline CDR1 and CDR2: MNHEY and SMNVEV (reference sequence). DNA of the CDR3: TGTGCCAGCAGCCATGGAGGGTTCGAGCAGTACTTC. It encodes CASSHGGFEQYF.

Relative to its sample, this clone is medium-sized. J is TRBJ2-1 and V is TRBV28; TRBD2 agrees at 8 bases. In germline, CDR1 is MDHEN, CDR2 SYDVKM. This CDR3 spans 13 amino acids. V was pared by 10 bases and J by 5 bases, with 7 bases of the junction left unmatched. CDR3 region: CATELAANNEQFF. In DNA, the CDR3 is TGTGCCACCGAACTAGCGGCCAACAATGAGCAGTTCTTC. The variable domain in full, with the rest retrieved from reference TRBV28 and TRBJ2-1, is DVKVTQSSRYLVKRTGEKVFLECVQDMDHENMFWYRQDPGLGLRLIYFSYDVKMKEKGDIPEGYSVSREKKERFSLILESASTNQTSMYLCATELAANNEQFFGPGTRLTVL.

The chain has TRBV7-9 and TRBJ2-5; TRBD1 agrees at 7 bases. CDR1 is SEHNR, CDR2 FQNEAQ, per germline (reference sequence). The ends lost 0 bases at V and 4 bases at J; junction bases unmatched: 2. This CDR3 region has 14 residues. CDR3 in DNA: TGTGCCAGCAGCTTAGCGACAGGGAGAGAGACCCAGTACTTC. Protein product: CASSLATGRETQYF.

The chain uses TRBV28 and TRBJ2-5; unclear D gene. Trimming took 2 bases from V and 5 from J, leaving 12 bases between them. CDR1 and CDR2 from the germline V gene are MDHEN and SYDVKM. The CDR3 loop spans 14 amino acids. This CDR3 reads CASSLDDNLETQYF. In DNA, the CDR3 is TGTGCCAGCAGTTTAGACGACAACCTGGAGACCCAGTACTTC.

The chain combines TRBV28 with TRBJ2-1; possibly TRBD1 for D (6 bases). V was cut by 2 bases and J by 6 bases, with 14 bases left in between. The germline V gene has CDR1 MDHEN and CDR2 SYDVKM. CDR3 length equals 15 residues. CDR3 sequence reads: CASSLIGTLTNEQFF. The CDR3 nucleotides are TGTGCCAGCAGTTTAATTGGGACACTTACCAATGAGCAGTTCTTC.

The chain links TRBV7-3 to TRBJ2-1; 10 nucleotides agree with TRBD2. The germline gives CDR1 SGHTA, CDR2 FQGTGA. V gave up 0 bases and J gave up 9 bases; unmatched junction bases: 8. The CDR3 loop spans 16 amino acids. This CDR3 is CASSLTPSGGSGEQFF. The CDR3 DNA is TGTGCCAGCAGCTTAACCCCTAGCGGGGGTAGCGGTGAGCAGTTCTTC.

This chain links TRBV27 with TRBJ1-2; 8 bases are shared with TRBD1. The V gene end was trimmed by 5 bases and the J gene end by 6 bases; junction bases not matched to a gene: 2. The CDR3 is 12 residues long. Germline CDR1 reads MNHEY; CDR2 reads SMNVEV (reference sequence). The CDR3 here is CASSTGGDGYTF. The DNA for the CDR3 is TGTGCCAGCAGTACAGGGGGAGATGGCTACACCTTC.

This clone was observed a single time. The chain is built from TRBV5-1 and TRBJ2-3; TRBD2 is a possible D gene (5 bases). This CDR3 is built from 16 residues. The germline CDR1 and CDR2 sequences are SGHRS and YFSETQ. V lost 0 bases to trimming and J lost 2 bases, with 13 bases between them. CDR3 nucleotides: TGCGCCAGCAGCTTGGAAACGGGAACCCCCACAGATACGCAGTATTTT. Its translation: CASSLETGTPTDTQYF. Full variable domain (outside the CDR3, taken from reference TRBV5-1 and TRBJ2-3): KAGVTQTPRYLIKTRGQQVTLSCSPISGHRSVSWYQQTPGQGLQFLFEYFSETQRNKGNFPGRFSGRQFSNSRSEMNVSTLELGDSALYLCASSLETGTPTDTQYFGPGTRLTVL.

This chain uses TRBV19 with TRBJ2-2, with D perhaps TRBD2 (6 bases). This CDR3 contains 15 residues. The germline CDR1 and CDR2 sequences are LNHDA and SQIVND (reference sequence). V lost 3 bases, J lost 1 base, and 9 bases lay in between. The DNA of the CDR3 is TGTGCCAGTAGTATGGGGACTGTGAACACCGGGGAGCTGTTTTTT. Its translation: CASSMGTVNTGELFF.

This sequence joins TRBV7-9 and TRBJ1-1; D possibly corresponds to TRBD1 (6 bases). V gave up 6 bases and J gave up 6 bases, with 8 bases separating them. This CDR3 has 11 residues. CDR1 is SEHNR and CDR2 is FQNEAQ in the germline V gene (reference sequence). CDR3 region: CASSWTAEAFF. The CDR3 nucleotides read TGTGCCAGCAGTTGGACAGCTGAAGCTTTCTTT.

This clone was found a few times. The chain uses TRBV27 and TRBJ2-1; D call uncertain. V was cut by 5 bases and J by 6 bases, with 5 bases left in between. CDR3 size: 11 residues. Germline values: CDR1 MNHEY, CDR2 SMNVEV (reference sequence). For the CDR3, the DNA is TGTGCCAGCAGTGGCCCCAATGAGCAGTTCTTC. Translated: CASSGPNEQFF.

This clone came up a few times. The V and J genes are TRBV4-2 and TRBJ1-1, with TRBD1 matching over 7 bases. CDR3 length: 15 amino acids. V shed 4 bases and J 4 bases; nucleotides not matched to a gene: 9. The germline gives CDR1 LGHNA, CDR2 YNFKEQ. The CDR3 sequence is CASSPPAGGVTEAFF. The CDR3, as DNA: TGTGCCAGCAGCCCCCCCGCAGGGGGTGTCACTGAAGCTTTCTTT.

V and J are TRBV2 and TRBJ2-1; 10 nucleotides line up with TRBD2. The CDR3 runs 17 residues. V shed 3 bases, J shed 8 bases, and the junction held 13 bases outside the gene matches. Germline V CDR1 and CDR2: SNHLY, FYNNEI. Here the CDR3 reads CASSDSAGGPGRDEQFF. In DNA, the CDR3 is TGTGCCAGCAGTGATTCAGCGGGAGGGCCGGGGAGGGATGAGCAGTTCTTC.

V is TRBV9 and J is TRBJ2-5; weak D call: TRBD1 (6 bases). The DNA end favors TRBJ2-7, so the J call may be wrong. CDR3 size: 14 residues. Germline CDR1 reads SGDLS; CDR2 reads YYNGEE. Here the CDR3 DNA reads TGTGCCAGCAGCGGGGGGCGGTTCTCCTACGAGCAGTACTTC. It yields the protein CASSGGRFSYEQYF.

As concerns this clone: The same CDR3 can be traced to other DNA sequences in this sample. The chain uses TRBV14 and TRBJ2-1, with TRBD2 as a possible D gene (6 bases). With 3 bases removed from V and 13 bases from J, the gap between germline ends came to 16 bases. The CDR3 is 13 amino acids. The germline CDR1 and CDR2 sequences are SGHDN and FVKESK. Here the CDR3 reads CASSQTSFGEQFF. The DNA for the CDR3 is TGTGCCAGCAGCCAGACTAGTTTCGGTGAACAGTTCTTC.

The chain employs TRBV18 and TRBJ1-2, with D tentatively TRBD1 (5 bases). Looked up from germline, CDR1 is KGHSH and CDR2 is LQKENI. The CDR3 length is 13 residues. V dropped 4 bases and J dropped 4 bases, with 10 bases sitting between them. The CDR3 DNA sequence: TGTGCCAGCTCACTGGGGGGGATCTATGGCTACACCTTC. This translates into CASSLGGIYGYTF.

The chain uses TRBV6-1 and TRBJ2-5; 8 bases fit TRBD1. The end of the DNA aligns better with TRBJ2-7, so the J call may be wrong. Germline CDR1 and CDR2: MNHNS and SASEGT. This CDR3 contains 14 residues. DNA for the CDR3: TGTGCCAGCAGTGGAGGGACAGGCTCCTACGAGCAGTACTTC. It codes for CASSGGTGSYEQYF.

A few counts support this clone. Here the CDR3 DNA reads TGTGCCAGCAGCGTAATCTACAGGGGGTCCTACGAGCAGTACTTC. Protein: CASSVIYRGSYEQYF. The V and J genes are TRBV5-6 and TRBJ2-7; TRBD1 agrees at 8 bases. The CDR3 covers 15 residues. Germline values: CDR1 SGHDT, CDR2 YYEEEE. After removal of 4 bases from V and 1 base from J, the junction contained 7 bases not matched to a gene.